The clone carrying this TCR beta chain was recorded many times. Its specificity is not known. A read error may explain this, as a much larger clone is one base away. Amplified TCR beta CDR3 regions were obtained using RNA transcripts as template. Second-round multiplex PCR came after first-round RT-PCR with HTBI primers. TCRdb re-called the multiplex PCR reads with MiXCR, one entry per CDR3 protein. The sample shows about half a million distinct CDR3 sequences, 13% to 15% of them seen only once. The CDR3 is 11 residues long. In germline, CDR1 is MDHEN, CDR2 SYDVKM. V was cut by 7 bases and J by 4 bases, with 8 bases left in between. This specimen belongs to a study of Graves' ophthalmopathy and Graves' hyperthyroidism. Findings of the study overall: As the model predicted ophthalmopathy progression, it achieved a sensitivity of 70% to 71% and a specificity of around 72%.

Ophthalmopathic donors had moderate-to-severe activity, CAS ≥3 and NOSPECS ≥4, with disease that had lasted under 3 months. The chain carries TRBV28 and TRBJ2-7, with unresolved D. The sequence was obtained from a young woman with Graves' ophthalmopathy. The sample consisted of blood. The CDR3 loop reads CASNDGYEQYF. CDR3 nucleotides: TGTGCCAGCAATGACGGATACGAGCAGTACTTC.